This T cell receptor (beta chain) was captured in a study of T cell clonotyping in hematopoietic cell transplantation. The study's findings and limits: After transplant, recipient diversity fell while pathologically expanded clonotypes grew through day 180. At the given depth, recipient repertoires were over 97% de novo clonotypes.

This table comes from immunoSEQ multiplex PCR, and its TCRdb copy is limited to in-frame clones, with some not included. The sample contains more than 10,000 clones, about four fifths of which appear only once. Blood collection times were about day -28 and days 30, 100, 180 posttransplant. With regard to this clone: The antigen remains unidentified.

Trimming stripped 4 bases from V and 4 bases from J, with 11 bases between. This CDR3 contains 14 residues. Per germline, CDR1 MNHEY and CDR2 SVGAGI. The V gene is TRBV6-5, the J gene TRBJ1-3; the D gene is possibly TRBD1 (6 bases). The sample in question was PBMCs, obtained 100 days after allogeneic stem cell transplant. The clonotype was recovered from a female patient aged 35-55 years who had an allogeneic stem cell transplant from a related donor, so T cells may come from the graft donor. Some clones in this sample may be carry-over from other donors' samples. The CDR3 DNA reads TGTGCCAGCAGTTCCTTGAGGGGGGGAAACACCATATATTTT. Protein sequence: CASSSLRGGNTIYF.